This T cell receptor (beta chain) was profiled in a study of blood T cells in healthy people across ages. This CDR3 spans 12 amino acids. V lost 2 bases and J lost 3, with 5 bases in between. In germline, CDR1 is MNHNY, CDR2 SVGAGI (reference sequence). Sample-barcoded 5' priming and a J-beta primer mix drove a second PCR of 7 to 11 cycles. One entry per CDR3 protein, called by TCRdb with MiXCR from the 5' RACE reads. The sample contains about 1.5 million distinct CDR3 sequences, about 43% of which appear only once. The receptor was isolated from a woman aged 18-35 years in good health. V gene TRBV6-6 combines with J gene TRBJ2-7; possible D gene TRBD1, 5 bases. The sequenced material came from blood. The CDR3 DNA reads TGTGCCAGCAGTTACGGACACTACGAGCAGTACTTC. This codes for CASSYGHYEQYF.